This T cell receptor (beta chain) stems from a study of response to subunit inactivated influenza vaccine. The study's findings and limits: Authors proposed each seasonal influenza vaccination draws in few new T cells.

TCRdb reprocessed the RT-PCR reads via MiXCR and lists one record per CDR3 protein. Of about 580,000 distinct CDR3 sequences in the sample, 11% to 15% were seen once. A few counts support this clonotype. Its specificity is unknown. The source is a man over 45 who received an inactivated influenza vaccine. Here the sequenced sample was PBMCs from blood, taken roughly 12 days after vaccination.

The CDR3 nucleotides are TGTGCCAGCAGTATTGGGACTAGCGGGACACACAATGAGCAGTTCTTC. Translation gives CASSIGTSGTHNEQFF. This chain connects TRBV12-3 or TRBV12-4 to TRBJ2-1; 13 bases line up with TRBD2. This CDR3 has 16 amino acids. The trim removed 5 bases at V and 5 bases at J, leaving 6 bases unmatched.